This T cell receptor (beta chain) was captured by sequencing in a study of shared clonotypes between healthy human individuals. In the case of this clone: Its target is unknown.

Findings and limits, study-wide: Richness estimates generally favored naive over memory subsets. Lower generation probabilities were found for non-shared clonotypes than for those shared by all four donors.

The CDR3 totals 16 residues. Germline CDR1 reads LGHNA; CDR2 reads YNFKEQ. V was pared by 1 base and J by 6 bases, with 7 bases of the junction left unmatched. Donors included only healthy HIV-negative adults lacking recent acute infections or vaccinations. The method was immunoSEQ multiplex PCR; TCRdb's version includes in-frame clones alone and lacks a portion of them. The table lists roughly 2.5 million clones, more than 80% of them singletons. This rearrangement joins TRBV4-2 to TRBJ2-2; 8 bases agree with TRBD2. The TCR comes from a man between 18 and 29 years old in good health. Sequenced input: naive CD4+ T cells sorted from blood. Described subset: CD45RA+ positively selected. The CDR3 sequence is CASSQVKQAGAGELFF. Written as DNA, the CDR3 is TGTGCCAGCAGCCAAGTAAAACAAGCGGGGGCCGGGGAGCTGTTTTTT.